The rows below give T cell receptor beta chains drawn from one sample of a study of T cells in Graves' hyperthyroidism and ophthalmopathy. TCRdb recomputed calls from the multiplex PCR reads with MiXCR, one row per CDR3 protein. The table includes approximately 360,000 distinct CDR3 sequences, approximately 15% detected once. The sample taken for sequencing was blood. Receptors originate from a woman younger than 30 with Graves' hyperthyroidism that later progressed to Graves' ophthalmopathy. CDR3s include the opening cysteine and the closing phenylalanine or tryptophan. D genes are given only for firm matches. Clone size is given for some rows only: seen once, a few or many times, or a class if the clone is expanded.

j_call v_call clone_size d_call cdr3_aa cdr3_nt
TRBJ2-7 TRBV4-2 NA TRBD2 CASSQDLASGPSYEQYF TGTGCCAGCAGCCAAGATTTGGCTAGCGGTCCGTCCTACGAGCAGTACTTC
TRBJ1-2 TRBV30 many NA CAWMKGANYGYTF TGTGCCTGGATGAAAGGAGCTAACTATGGCTACACCTTC
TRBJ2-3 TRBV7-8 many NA CAGGGDLDTQYF TGTGCCGGAGGTGGGGATTTGGATACGCAGTATTTT
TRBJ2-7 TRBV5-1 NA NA CASSLSVTAYEQYF TGCGCCAGCAGCTTGAGTGTCACGGCCTACGAGCAGTACTTC
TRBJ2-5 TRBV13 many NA CASSLGRMGTQYF TGTGCCAGCAGCTTAGGCCGTATGGGAACCCAGTACTTC
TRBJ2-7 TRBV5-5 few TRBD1 CASSSMTGLHEQYF TGTGCCAGCAGCTCAATGACAGGGTTACACGAGCAGTACTTC
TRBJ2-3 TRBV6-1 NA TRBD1 CASGQGGAGTQYF TGTGCCAGCGGACAGGGAGGAGCAGGTACGCAGTATTTT
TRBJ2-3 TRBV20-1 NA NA CSARISQRSTTDTQYF TGCAGTGCTAGAATTAGCCAGCGGTCTACCACAGATACGCAGTATTTT
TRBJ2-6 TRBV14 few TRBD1 CASSFPGDRLFWGANVLTF TGTGCCAGCAGCTTTCCCGGGGACAGGCTTTTCTGGGGGGCCAACGTCCTGACTTTC
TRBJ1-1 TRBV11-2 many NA CASSLGGMQSEAFF TGTGCCAGCAGCTTAGGGGGGATGCAGTCTGAAGCTTTCTTT
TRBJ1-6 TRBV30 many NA CAWRLQGNSPLHF TGTGCCTGGAGGCTACAGGGAAATTCACCCCTCCACTTT
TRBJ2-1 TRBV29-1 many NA CSVEGGPLTRYNEQFF TGCAGCGTTGAAGGCGGGCCACTTACTCGATACAATGAGCAGTTCTTC
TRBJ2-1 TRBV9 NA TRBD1 CASSATGVGYNEQFF TGTGCCAGCAGCGCGACAGGGGTAGGCTACAATGAGCAGTTCTTC
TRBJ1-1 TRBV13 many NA CASSVVGLRENTEAFF TGTGCCAGCAGCGTAGTCGGCCTCAGGGAGAACACTGAAGCTTTCTTT
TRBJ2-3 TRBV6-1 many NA CAASSASGTDTQYF TGTGCCGCCTCGTCGGCTAGCGGCACAGATACGCAGTATTTT
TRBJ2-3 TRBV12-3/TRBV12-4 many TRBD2 CASSTEVLREGYTDTQYF TGTGCCAGCAGTACCGAGGTCCTGAGGGAGGGTTACACAGATACGCAGTATTTT
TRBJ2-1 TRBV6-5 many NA CASSYRSESHNEQFF TGTGCCAGCAGTTACAGGTCCGAAAGCCACAATGAGCAGTTCTTC
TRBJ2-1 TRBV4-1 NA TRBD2 CASSQHASGYNEQFF TGCGCCAGCAGCCAACACGCTAGCGGCTACAATGAGCAGTTCTTC
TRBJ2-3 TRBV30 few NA CAWSVAGTKPDTQYF TGTGCCTGGAGTGTCGCCGGGACAAAACCAGATACGCAGTATTTT
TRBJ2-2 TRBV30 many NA CAWSGMTDNTGELFF TGTGCCTGGAGTGGGATGACAGACAACACCGGGGAGCTGTTTTTT
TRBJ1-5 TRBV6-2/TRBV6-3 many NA CASSFGGGHQPQHF TGTGCCAGCAGTTTCGGAGGGGGACATCAGCCCCAGCATTTT
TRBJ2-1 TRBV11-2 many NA CASSGGPGQGKHNEQFF TGTGCCAGCAGCGGAGGTCCCGGACAAGGAAAGCACAATGAGCAGTTCTTC
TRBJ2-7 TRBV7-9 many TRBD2 CASSAPSGGAGGEQYF TGTGCCAGCAGCGCCCCTTCCGGGGGGGCCGGAGGGGAGCAGTACTTC
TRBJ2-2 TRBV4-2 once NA CASSRVAQNTGELFF TGTGCCAGCAGCCGAGTCGCGCAGAACACCGGGGAGCTGTTTTTT
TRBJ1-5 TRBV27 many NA CASSFSPGTNLRTQHF TGTGCCAGCAGTTTCTCCCCCGGGACCAACCTCAGGACCCAGCATTTT
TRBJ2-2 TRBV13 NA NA CASSSPGEGPGELFF TGTGCCAGCAGCTCCCCGGGGGAAGGCCCCGGGGAGCTGTTTTTT
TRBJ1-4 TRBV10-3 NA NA CAISESRATNEKLFF TGTGCCATCAGTGAGTCGAGAGCAACTAATGAAAAACTGTTTTTT
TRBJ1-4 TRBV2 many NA CASKRMANEKLFF TGTGCCAGCAAGAGGATGGCTAATGAAAAACTGTTTTTT
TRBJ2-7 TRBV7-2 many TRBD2 CASMLAGGFDEQYF TGTGCCAGCATGCTAGCGGGAGGGTTCGACGAGCAGTACTTC
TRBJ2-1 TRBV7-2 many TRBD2 CASSPTSGGYNEQFF TGTGCCAGCAGCCCGACTAGCGGAGGTTACAATGAGCAGTTCTTC
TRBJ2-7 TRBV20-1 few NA CSAKKLAEYEQYF TGCAGTGCAAAGAAATTAGCGGAGTACGAGCAGTACTTC
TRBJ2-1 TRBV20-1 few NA CSARGDEQFF TGCAGTGCTAGAGGGGATGAGCAGTTCTTC
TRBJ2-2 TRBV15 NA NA CATSRGSDTGELFF TGTGCCACCAGCAGAGGATCCGACACCGGGGAGCTGTTTTTT
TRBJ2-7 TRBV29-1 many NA CSVAVPRSYEQYF TGCAGCGTTGCTGTCCCCCGCTCCTACGAGCAGTACTTC
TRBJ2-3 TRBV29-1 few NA CSTRGLVGPDTQYF TGCAGCACCAGGGGTTTGGTGGGGCCTGATACGCAGTATTTT
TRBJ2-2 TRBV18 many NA CASSHSVTGELFF TGTGCCAGCTCACATAGCGTCACCGGGGAGCTGTTTTTT
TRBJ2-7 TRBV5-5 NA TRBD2 CASTRRGGQSYEQYF TGTGCCAGCACCCGACGGGGGGGTCAATCCTACGAGCAGTACTTC
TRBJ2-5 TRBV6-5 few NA CASSYRQTQYF TGTGCCAGCAGTTACAGACAGACCCAGTACTTC
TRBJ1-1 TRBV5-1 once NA CASSTYSQNTEDFF TGCGCCAGCAGCACGTACTCTCAGAACACTGAAGATTTCTTT
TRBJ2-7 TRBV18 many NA CASSPPTTTYEQYF TGTGCCAGCTCACCACCGACAACTACCTACGAGCAGTACTTC
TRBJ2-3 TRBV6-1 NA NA CASGDRLTDTQYF TGTGCCAGCGGTGACAGGCTCACAGATACGCAGTATTTT
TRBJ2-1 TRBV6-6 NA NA CASSYSGASEQFF TGTGCCAGCAGTTACTCCGGGGCAAGTGAGCAGTTCTTC
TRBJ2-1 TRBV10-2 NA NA CASSEGGSPYNEQFF TGCGCCAGCAGTGAGGGGGGCTCCCCTTACAATGAGCAGTTCTTC
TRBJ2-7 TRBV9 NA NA CASSVGDSPDEQYF TGTGCCAGCAGCGTAGGGGACTCCCCCGACGAGCAGTACTTC
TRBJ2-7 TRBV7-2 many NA CASSRDRTEQYF TGTGCCAGCAGCCGAGACAGGACCGAGCAGTACTTC
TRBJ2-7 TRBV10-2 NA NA CASTPWRDGTYEQYF TGCGCCAGCACCCCCTGGCGGGACGGCACCTACGAGCAGTACTTC
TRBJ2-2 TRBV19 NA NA CASSIQGRTGELFF TGTGCCAGTAGTATCCAGGGGCGCACCGGGGAGCTGTTTTTT
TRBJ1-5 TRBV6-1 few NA CASSVTVSGPQHF TGTGCCAGCAGTGTAACCGTTTCGGGGCCCCAGCATTTT
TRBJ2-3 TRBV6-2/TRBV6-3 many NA CASSYPGPSTDTQYF TGTGCCAGCAGTTACCCGGGACCCAGCACAGATACGCAGTATTTT
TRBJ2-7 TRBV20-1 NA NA CSARRGEGPYEQYF TGCAGTGCTAGGAGGGGGGAGGGACCCTACGAGCAGTACTTC